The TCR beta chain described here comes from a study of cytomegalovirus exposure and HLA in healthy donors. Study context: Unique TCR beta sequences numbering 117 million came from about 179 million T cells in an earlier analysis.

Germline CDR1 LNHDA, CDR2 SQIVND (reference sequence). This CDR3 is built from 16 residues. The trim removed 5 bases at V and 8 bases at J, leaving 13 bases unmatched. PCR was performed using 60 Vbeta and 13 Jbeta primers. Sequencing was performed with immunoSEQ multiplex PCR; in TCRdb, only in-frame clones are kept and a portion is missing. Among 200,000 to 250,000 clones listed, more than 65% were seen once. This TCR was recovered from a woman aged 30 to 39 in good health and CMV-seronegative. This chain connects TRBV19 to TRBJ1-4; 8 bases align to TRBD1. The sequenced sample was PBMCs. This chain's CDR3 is CASSPGPTRTGEKLFF. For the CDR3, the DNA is TGTGCCAGTAGTCCCGGTCCAACAAGGACAGGGGAAAAACTGTTTTTT.